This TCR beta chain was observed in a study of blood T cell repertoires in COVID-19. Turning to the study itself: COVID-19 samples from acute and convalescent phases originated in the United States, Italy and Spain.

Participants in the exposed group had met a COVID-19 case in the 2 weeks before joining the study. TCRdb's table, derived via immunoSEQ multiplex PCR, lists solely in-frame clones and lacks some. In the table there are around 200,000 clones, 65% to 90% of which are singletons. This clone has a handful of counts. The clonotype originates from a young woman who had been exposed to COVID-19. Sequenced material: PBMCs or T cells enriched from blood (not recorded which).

The CDR3 region has the DNA TGTGCCTGTCGGGAGCACTCTGGAAACACCATATATTTT. Translation gives CACREHSGNTIYF. V is TRBV12-3 or TRBV12-4 and J is TRBJ1-3, with D hard to call. V lost 11 bases and J 0 bases, leaving 11 bases between the germline ends. CDR3 size: 13 residues.